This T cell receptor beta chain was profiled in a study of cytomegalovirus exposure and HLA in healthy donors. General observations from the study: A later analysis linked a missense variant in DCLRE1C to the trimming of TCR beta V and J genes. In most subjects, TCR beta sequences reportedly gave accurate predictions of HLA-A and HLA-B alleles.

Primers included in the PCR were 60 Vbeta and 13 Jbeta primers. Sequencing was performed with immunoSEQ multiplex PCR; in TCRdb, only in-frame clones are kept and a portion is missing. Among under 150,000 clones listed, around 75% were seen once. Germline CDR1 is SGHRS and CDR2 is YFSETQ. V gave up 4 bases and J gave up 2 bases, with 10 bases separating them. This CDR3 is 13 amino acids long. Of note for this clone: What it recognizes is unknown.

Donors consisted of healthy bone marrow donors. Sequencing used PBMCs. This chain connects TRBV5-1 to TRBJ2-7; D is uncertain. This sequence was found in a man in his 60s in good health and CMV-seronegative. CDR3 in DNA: TGCGCCAGCAGCCTCCCCCCCGCCTACGAGCAGTACTTC. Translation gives CASSLPPAYEQYF.